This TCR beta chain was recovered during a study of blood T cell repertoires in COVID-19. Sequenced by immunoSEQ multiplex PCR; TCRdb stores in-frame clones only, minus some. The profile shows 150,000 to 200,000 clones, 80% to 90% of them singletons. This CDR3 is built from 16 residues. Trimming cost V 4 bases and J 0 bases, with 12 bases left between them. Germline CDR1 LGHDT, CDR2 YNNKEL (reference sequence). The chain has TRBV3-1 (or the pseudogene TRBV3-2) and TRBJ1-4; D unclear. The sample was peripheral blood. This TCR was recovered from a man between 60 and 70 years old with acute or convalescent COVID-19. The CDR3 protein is CASSPRMAATNEKLFF. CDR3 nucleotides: TGTGCCAGCAGCCCACGAATGGCTGCAACTAATGAAAAACTGTTTTTT.